This is a list of T cell receptor beta chains from one sample in a study of T cell changes during pregnancy in multiple sclerosis. Only in-frame clones appear in the TCRdb table, and some are missing; sequencing was by immunoSEQ multiplex PCR. Here the sample spans nearly 40,000 clones, just over 90% being singletons. The sequencing here drew on CD4+ T cells from peripheral blood mononuclear cells, taken in the third trimester of pregnancy. These receptor sequences come from a female donor with multiple sclerosis, enrolled in a pregnancy study. Both conserved end residues are part of each CDR3. D genes are given only for firm matches. Size is omitted from some rows. Given values are once, few, many or a class for expanded clones.

clone size: .; D gene: .; V gene: TRBV28; J gene: TRBJ1-2; CDR3 DNA: TGTGCCAGCAGTTCCGTAAATAACTATGGCTACACCTTC; CDR3 protein: CASSSVNNYGYTF
clone size: once; D gene: .; V gene: TRBV7-2; J gene: TRBJ2-1; CDR3 DNA: TGTGCCAGCAGCTTTCTACGGGGTGAGCAGTTCTTC; CDR3 protein: CASSFLRGEQFF
clone size: .; D gene: .; V gene: TRBV6-5; J gene: TRBJ1-1; CDR3 DNA: TGTGCCAGCAGTGCCCCGGTGGGGGGAAACACTGAAGCTTTCTTT; CDR3 protein: CASSAPVGGNTEAFF
clone size: .; D gene: .; V gene: TRBV5-1; J gene: TRBJ2-3; CDR3 DNA: TGCGCCAGCAGCGCGGGGTTCACAGATACGCAGTATTTT; CDR3 protein: CASSAGFTDTQYF
clone size: .; D gene: TRBD2; V gene: TRBV28; J gene: TRBJ2-5; CDR3 DNA: TGTGCCAGCAGTTCCCAGGCAGCGGGAGCACGAGAGACCCAGTACTTC; CDR3 protein: CASSSQAAGARETQYF
clone size: .; D gene: .; V gene: TRBV6-5; J gene: TRBJ2-1; CDR3 DNA: TGTGCCAGCAGTCGTGGGCCCTACAATGAGCAGTTCTTC; CDR3 protein: CASSRGPYNEQFF
clone size: .; D gene: .; V gene: TRBV19; J gene: TRBJ2-1; CDR3 DNA: TGTGCCAGTAGTAGACCGGGTCCCTACAATGAGCAGTTCTTC; CDR3 protein: CASSRPGPYNEQFF
clone size: once; D gene: TRBD2; V gene: TRBV28; J gene: TRBJ2-5; CDR3 DNA: TGTGCCAGCAGTTCATATAGCGGGAGGGCCGGAGAGACCCAGTACTTC; CDR3 protein: CASSSYSGRAGETQYF
clone size: .; D gene: TRBD2; V gene: TRBV6-5; J gene: TRBJ2-2; CDR3 DNA: TGTGCCAGCAGTCGCCTAGCGGACGCCACCGGGGAGCTGTTTTTT; CDR3 protein: CASSRLADATGELFF
clone size: .; D gene: .; V gene: TRBV10-1; J gene: TRBJ1-1; CDR3 DNA: TGCGCCAGCGGGAGGGCAGAACATCCTGAAGCTTTCTTT; CDR3 protein: CASGRAEHPEAFF
clone size: .; D gene: TRBD1; V gene: TRBV29-1; J gene: TRBJ2-1; CDR3 DNA: TGCAGCGCCGGGACAGGGTACGATTACGGTGAGCAGTTCTTC; CDR3 protein: CSAGTGYDYGEQFF
clone size: .; D gene: .; V gene: TRBV6-5; J gene: TRBJ2-3; CDR3 DNA: TGTGCCAGCAGTTATTCTCGGACTAGCACAGATACGCAGTATTTT; CDR3 protein: CASSYSRTSTDTQYF
clone size: .; D gene: TRBD2; V gene: TRBV5-1; J gene: TRBJ2-7; CDR3 DNA: TGCGCCAGCAGCTTGGCCGCGGGAGGGCCCTCCGAGCAGTACTTC; CDR3 protein: CASSLAAGGPSEQYF
clone size: .; D gene: .; V gene: TRBV5-1; J gene: TRBJ1-2; CDR3 DNA: TGCGCCAGCAGCTTGGTCGGGGTTAACTATGGCTACACCTTC; CDR3 protein: CASSLVGVNYGYTF
clone size: .; D gene: TRBD2; V gene: TRBV5-1; J gene: TRBJ2-5; CDR3 DNA: TGCGCCAGCTCTGGGGTGGGGACTAGTATAGAGACCCAGTACTTC; CDR3 protein: CASSGVGTSIETQYF
clone size: .; D gene: TRBD1; V gene: TRBV28; J gene: TRBJ1-2; CDR3 DNA: TGTGCCAGCAGTAAACCGGGACAGTACGGCTACACCTTC; CDR3 protein: CASSKPGQYGYTF
clone size: .; D gene: .; V gene: TRBV6-1; J gene: TRBJ1-1; CDR3 DNA: TGTGCCATGAGGGGACAACAGAACACTGAAGCTTTCTTT; CDR3 protein: CAMRGQQNTEAFF
clone size: .; D gene: TRBD1; V gene: TRBV4-1; J gene: TRBJ1-5; CDR3 DNA: TGCGCCAGCAGCCAAGTCGGACAGGGTAAGGACCAGCCCCAGCATTTT; CDR3 protein: CASSQVGQGKDQPQHF
clone size: .; D gene: .; V gene: TRBV25-1; J gene: TRBJ2-7; CDR3 DNA: TGTGCCAGCACGTGGGGGGTGGGAGGCGAGCAGTACTTC; CDR3 protein: CASTWGVGGEQYF
clone size: .; D gene: .; V gene: TRBV7-9; J gene: TRBJ2-1; CDR3 DNA: TGTGCCAGCACCCAAGGCCAGAGGAGCTCCTACAATGAGCAGTTCTTC; CDR3 protein: CASTQGQRSSYNEQFF
clone size: .; D gene: .; V gene: TRBV18; J gene: TRBJ2-5; CDR3 DNA: TGTGCCAGCTCACCAAGCCTAATTGGGGGGCAAGAGACCCAGTACTTC; CDR3 protein: CASSPSLIGGQETQYF
clone size: .; D gene: TRBD1; V gene: TRBV27; J gene: TRBJ1-4; CDR3 DNA: TGTGCCAGCAGTCCCAAACTCACGGACAGGGGATTCGGTTGGGCTAATGAAAAACTGTTTTTT; CDR3 protein: CASSPKLTDRGFGWANEKLFF
clone size: .; D gene: .; V gene: TRBV27; J gene: TRBJ2-7; CDR3 DNA: TGTGCCAGCAGTCCTTATAGCCCCTCCTACGAGCAGTACTTC; CDR3 protein: CASSPYSPSYEQYF
clone size: .; D gene: TRBD2; V gene: TRBV27; J gene: TRBJ2-5; CDR3 DNA: TGTGCCAGCAGGCCCGGGACTAGCGGGAGGGGACCCCAAGAGACCCAGTACTTC; CDR3 protein: CASRPGTSGRGPQETQYF
clone size: .; D gene: TRBD1; V gene: TRBV2; J gene: TRBJ2-5; CDR3 DNA: TGTGCCAGCAGCGACAGGGGGCGTCAACAAGAGACCCAGTACTTC; CDR3 protein: CASSDRGRQQETQYF
clone size: .; D gene: TRBD1; V gene: TRBV19; J gene: TRBJ1-2; CDR3 DNA: TGTGCCAGTAGTCCGACCGTGACAGGGGTAGGCGTTGGCTACACCTTC; CDR3 protein: CASSPTVTGVGVGYTF
clone size: .; D gene: .; V gene: TRBV9; J gene: TRBJ2-3; CDR3 DNA: TGTGCCAGCAGCGTCGGACAGAAGTTCACAGATACGCAGTATTTT; CDR3 protein: CASSVGQKFTDTQYF
clone size: .; D gene: TRBD1; V gene: TRBV18; J gene: TRBJ1-3; CDR3 DNA: TGTGCCAGCTCACCGGACAGGGCCTCTGGAAACACCATATATTTT; CDR3 protein: CASSPDRASGNTIYF
clone size: .; D gene: TRBD1; V gene: TRBV30; J gene: TRBJ2-7; CDR3 DNA: TGTGCCTGGAGTCAACAGGGGTACGAGCAGTACTTC; CDR3 protein: CAWSQQGYEQYF
clone size: .; D gene: .; V gene: TRBV9; J gene: TRBJ2-3; CDR3 DNA: TGTGCCAGCAGCGTAAGCGCAGATACGCAGTATTTT; CDR3 protein: CASSVSADTQYF
clone size: .; D gene: TRBD2; V gene: TRBV5-4; J gene: TRBJ2-7; CDR3 DNA: TGTGCCAGCAGCCCCGGACTAGCGGGGGCCTACGAGCAGTACTTC; CDR3 protein: CASSPGLAGAYEQYF
clone size: .; D gene: .; V gene: TRBV7-2; J gene: TRBJ2-2; CDR3 DNA: TGTGCCAGCAGCTTGCGGGGACAGACTTCCACCGGGGAGCTGTTTTTT; CDR3 protein: CASSLRGQTSTGELFF
clone size: .; D gene: TRBD2; V gene: TRBV7-2; J gene: TRBJ2-3; CDR3 DNA: TGTGCCAGCACCCAGGGAGGGAACACAGATACGCAGTATTTT; CDR3 protein: CASTQGGNTDTQYF
clone size: .; D gene: .; V gene: TRBV5-1; J gene: TRBJ1-4; CDR3 DNA: TGCGCCAGCAGCCCCGGTGAAAAACTGTTTTTT; CDR3 protein: CASSPGEKLFF
clone size: .; D gene: TRBD1; V gene: TRBV28; J gene: TRBJ2-7; CDR3 DNA: TGTGCCAGCAGTCCTACCGACAGGGCCCCCTACGAGCAGTACTTC; CDR3 protein: CASSPTDRAPYEQYF
clone size: .; D gene: TRBD2; V gene: TRBV11-2; J gene: TRBJ2-5; CDR3 DNA: TGTGCCAGCAGCCTCCGACTAGCGGGAGTGGGGGAGACCCAGTACTTC; CDR3 protein: CASSLRLAGVGETQYF
clone size: .; D gene: .; V gene: TRBV28; J gene: TRBJ1-1; CDR3 DNA: TGTGCCAGCAGTACCCCCGCTACTAACACTGAAGCTTTCTTT; CDR3 protein: CASSTPATNTEAFF
clone size: .; D gene: TRBD1; V gene: TRBV7-9; J gene: TRBJ1-2; CDR3 DNA: TGTGCCAGCAGCCAGGGACAGAATAATAACTATGGCTACACCTTC; CDR3 protein: CASSQGQNNNYGYTF
clone size: once; D gene: TRBD1; V gene: TRBV10-3; J gene: TRBJ1-5; CDR3 DNA: TGTGCCATCAGTGAGAAGACAGGGCGCAATCAGCCCCAGCATTTT; CDR3 protein: CAISEKTGRNQPQHF
clone size: .; D gene: TRBD2; V gene: TRBV10-1; J gene: TRBJ2-1; CDR3 DNA: TGCGCCAGCAGTGAGGGCGGGAGGGCTAGTAATGAGCAGTTCTTC; CDR3 protein: CASSEGGRASNEQFF
clone size: .; D gene: .; V gene: TRBV28; J gene: TRBJ2-5; CDR3 DNA: TGTGCCAGCACCACCGTCAGGGATGGAGAGACCCAGTACTTC; CDR3 protein: CASTTVRDGETQYF
clone size: .; D gene: TRBD1; V gene: TRBV6-1; J gene: TRBJ1-2; CDR3 DNA: TGTGCCAGCAGTTTCCTTTCACAGGGGAGCTATGGCTACACCTTC; CDR3 protein: CASSFLSQGSYGYTF
clone size: once; D gene: TRBD1; V gene: TRBV10-3; J gene: TRBJ2-3; CDR3 DNA: TGTGCCATCAGCCTCGGACAGGGGAGGGCAGATACGCAGTATTTT; CDR3 protein: CAISLGQGRADTQYF
clone size: .; D gene: .; V gene: TRBV7-2; J gene: TRBJ2-1; CDR3 DNA: TGTGCCAGCAGCCTGAGCGGGCAGGCTGTCAATGAGCAGTTCTTC; CDR3 protein: CASSLSGQAVNEQFF
clone size: .; D gene: .; V gene: TRBV9; J gene: TRBJ1-4; CDR3 DNA: TGTGCCAGCAGCGTAGCCAGTACCCCAACTAATGAAAAACTGTTTTTT; CDR3 protein: CASSVASTPTNEKLFF
clone size: .; D gene: .; V gene: TRBV19; J gene: TRBJ1-2; CDR3 DNA: TGTGCCAGTAGCAGGGGCAACTATGGCTACACCTTC; CDR3 protein: CASSRGNYGYTF